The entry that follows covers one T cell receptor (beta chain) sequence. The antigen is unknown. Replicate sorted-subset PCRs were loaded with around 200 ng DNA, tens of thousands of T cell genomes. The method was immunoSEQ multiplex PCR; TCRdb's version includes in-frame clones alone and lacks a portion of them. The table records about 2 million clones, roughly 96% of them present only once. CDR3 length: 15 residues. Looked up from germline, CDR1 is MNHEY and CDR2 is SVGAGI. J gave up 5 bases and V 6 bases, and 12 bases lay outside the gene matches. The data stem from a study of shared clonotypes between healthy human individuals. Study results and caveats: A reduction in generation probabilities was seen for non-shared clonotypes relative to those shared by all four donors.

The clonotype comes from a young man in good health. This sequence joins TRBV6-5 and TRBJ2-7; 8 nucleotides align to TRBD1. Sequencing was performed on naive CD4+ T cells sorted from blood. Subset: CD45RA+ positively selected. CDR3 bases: TGTGCCAGCAGCCCCCGGGACAGGAGGATCCACGAGCAGTACTTC. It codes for CASSPRDRRIHEQYF.